This TCR beta chain was found in a study of technical replicates of blood from a handful of donors. Germline V lookup: CDR1 SGHNT, CDR2 YYREEE (reference sequence). There are 12 residues in the CDR3. V gave up 6 bases and J gave up 8 bases; unmatched junction bases: 4. Generated by immunoSEQ multiplex PCR, the TCRdb table keeps only in-frame clones and is missing some. Counted here are tens of thousands of clones, 96% occurring once; the ten biggest clones make up about 0.36%. This clonotype was sampled from a human donor in good health. The V and J genes are TRBV5-4 and TRBJ2-1, with 8 bases that match TRBD1. Sample: T cells isolated from PBMCs. The DNA of the CDR3 is TGTGCCAGCAATTTACAGGGGGATGAGCAGTTCTTC. Its protein is CASNLQGDEQFF.